The source of this T cell receptor (beta chain) is a study of T-cell reconstitution after alpha-beta-depleted transplantation in children. The authors prepared the TCRbeta library with unique molecular identifiers. TCRdb used MiXCR to reprocess the PCR reads, holding one entry per CDR3 protein. The profile shows 490,000 or so distinct CDR3 sequences, around an eighth of them singletons. Germline V gene sequence: CDR1 SGHDT, CDR2 YYEEEE. The length of the CDR3 is 11 residues. V was trimmed by 4 bases and J by 5 bases, leaving 4 bases between them. This clonotype was seen many times. The sequence was collected from a human donor who donated a stem cell graft to a child with combined immunodeficiency. Here the sequenced sample was PBMCs from the stem cell graft donor, taken from the stem cell graft. This chain links TRBV5-6 with TRBJ2-1; no firm D call. The CDR3 loop is CASSAHNEQFF. The DNA of the CDR3 is TGTGCCAGCAGCGCACACAATGAGCAGTTCTTC.